These 19 T cell receptor beta chains were sequenced from one sample in a study of blood T cell repertoires in COVID-19. The assay was immunoSEQ multiplex PCR, and TCRdb's table has in-frame clones only and misses some. The sample shows about 430,000 clones, 85% to 90% of them seen only once. Sequencing was performed on PBMCs or T cells enriched from blood (not recorded which). The receptors were sampled from a man between 25 and 39 years old who had recovered from COVID-19.

The chain couples TRBV5-1 to TRBJ1-3, with D possibly TRBD1 on 5 matching bases. This CDR3 spans 17 amino acids. Per germline, CDR1 SGHRS and CDR2 YFSETQ. The V and J ends lost 1 base and 1 base respectively, with 15 bases between them. The CDR3 region is CASSLIVSGSSGNTIYF. In DNA, the CDR3 is TGCGCCAGCAGCTTGATCGTCTCAGGGTCTTCTGGAAACACCATATATTTT.

This CDR3 is CASSLTSSGTYGEQFF. CDR3 in DNA: TGTGCCAGCAGTTTAACCTCCAGCGGGACCTACGGTGAGCAGTTCTTC. The chain uses TRBV28 and TRBJ2-1; 7 nucleotides line up with TRBD2. V lost 2 bases, J lost 9 bases, and 13 bases stayed unmatched. The CDR3 has 16 residues. Germline CDR1 is MDHEN and CDR2 is SYDVKM. The whole variable domain, filled in from reference TRBV28 and TRBJ2-1, reads DVKVTQSSRYLVKRTGEKVFLECVQDMDHENMFWYRQDPGLGLRLIYFSYDVKMKEKGDIPEGYSVSREKKERFSLILESASTNQTSMYLCASSLTSSGTYGEQFFGPGTRLTVL.

The CDR3 is CASSLGTGKNSPLHF. The DNA of the CDR3 is TGCGCCAGCAGCTTGGGAACAGGGAAGAATTCACCCCTCCACTTT. The rearrangement joins TRBV5-1 to TRBJ1-6; TRBD1 is a possible D gene (6 bases). Trimming removed 0 bases at V and 7 bases at J, with 11 bases between. The germline CDR1 and CDR2 sequences are SGHRS and YFSETQ. This CDR3 has 15 amino acids.

The chain combines TRBV5-1 with TRBJ1-1; 10 bases agree with TRBD1. J lost 5 bases, V lost 4 bases, and 5 bases had no gene match. The CDR3 covers 14 residues. Germline V gene sequence: CDR1 SGHRS, CDR2 YFSETQ. Here the CDR3 DNA reads TGCGCCAGCAGCCCGGGACAGGGGAGGACTGAAGCTTTCTTT. Translated: CASSPGQGRTEAFF.

CDR3 sequence reads: CASSQRGPEAFF. The CDR3 coding sequence is TGTGCCAGCAGTCAGCGGGGGCCTGAAGCTTTCTTT. The rearrangement joins TRBV6-2 or TRBV6-3 to TRBJ1-1; perhaps TRBD1 as D (6 bases). V was trimmed by 5 bases and J by 6 bases, leaving 10 bases between them. CDR1 and CDR2 (germline): MNHEY, SVGEGT. This CDR3 spans 12 amino acids.

This clone was detected only once. The chain couples TRBV24-1 to TRBJ1-5; 7 nucleotides line up with TRBD1. The junction had 8 bases not matched to a gene; V was cut back by 4 bases and J by 6 bases. In germline, CDR1 is KGHDR, CDR2 SFDVKD. This CDR3 region has 15 residues. This CDR3 is CATSDPTGIGQPQHF. The CDR3 bases are TGTGCCACCAGTGACCCGACAGGGATAGGTCAGCCCCAGCATTTT.

The chain is built from TRBV10-3 and TRBJ2-1; D possibly corresponds to TRBD2 (6 bases). V was clipped by 6 bases and J by 3 bases, with 9 bases between them. Germline V CDR1 and CDR2: ENHRY, SYGVKD. The CDR3 length is 13 residues. CDR3 DNA: TGTGCCATCAGGGGGGGTGGCTACAATGAGCAGTTCTTC. Translation gives CAIRGGGYNEQFF.

CDR3: CASSETGLGETQYF. In DNA, the CDR3 is TGTGCCAGCAGCGAGACAGGGTTGGGGGAGACCCAGTACTTC. The J gene is TRBJ2-5, the V gene TRBV5-6, with TRBD1 matching 7 bases. This CDR3 has 14 amino acids. Germline values: CDR1 SGHDT, CDR2 YYEEEE. V was pared by 4 bases and J by 5 bases, with 8 bases of the junction left unmatched.

The V gene is TRBV12-5, the J gene TRBJ2-5; 10 positions agree with TRBD2. CDR1 is LGHNT and CDR2 is FRNRAP in the germline V gene. This CDR3 region has 17 residues. V lost 0 bases, J lost 5 bases, and 9 bases stayed unmatched. CDR3 sequence: CASGLVGQREGRETQYF. In DNA form, the CDR3 reads TGTGCTAGTGGTTTGGTAGGGCAGCGGGAGGGCAGGGAGACCCAGTACTTC.

The DNA for the CDR3 is TGCGCCAGCAGCCAAGTAGCGGGTTCACCCCTCCACTTT. Translating gives CASSQVAGSPLHF. The gene calls are TRBV4-1 and TRBJ1-6; D unclear. Germline V gene data show CDR1 as MGHRA and CDR2 as YSYEKL. CDR3 size: 13 residues. V shed 1 base and J shed 9 bases, with 7 bases lying between them.

The rearrangement links TRBV6-1 to TRBJ2-3; the match to TRBD1 covers 9 bases. Germline V gene data show CDR1 as MNHNS and CDR2 as SASEGT. V shed 4 bases and J 0 bases; nucleotides not matched to a gene: 5. The CDR3 contains 16 residues. The chain's CDR3 is CASSAIGTGSTDTQYF. CDR3 sequence (DNA): TGTGCCAGCAGTGCAATCGGGACAGGGAGCACAGATACGCAGTATTTT.

V gene TRBV12-5 combines with J gene TRBJ2-4; the match to TRBD2 covers 15 bases. The CDR3 extends over 19 amino acids. Germline CDR1 reads LGHNT; CDR2 reads FRNRAP. V shed 6 bases, J shed 2 bases, and the junction held 11 bases outside the gene matches. DNA for the CDR3: TGTGCTAGTGGCCCTAGGACTAGCGGGAGGGGCGTAACCAAAAACATTCAGTACTTC. This encodes CASGPRTSGRGVTKNIQYF.

The chain links TRBV19 to TRBJ2-5, with D hard to call. Germline CDR1 and CDR2: LNHDA and SQIVND (reference sequence). Trimming removed 3 bases from V and 2 bases from J, with 7 bases in between. The CDR3 covers 13 residues. The CDR3 DNA is TGTGCCAGTAGTATTTCGCAGCAAGAGACCCAGTACTTC. Residues: CASSISQQETQYF.

The chain carries TRBV28 and TRBJ1-1, with 8 positions matching TRBD1. After removal of 3 bases from V and 10 bases from J, the junction contained 7 bases not matched to a gene. The CDR3 loop spans 13 amino acids. Germline loops: CDR1 MDHEN, CDR2 SYDVKM. The CDR3 here is CASSFGQGLLAFF. The CDR3 DNA is TGTGCCAGCAGTTTCGGACAGGGCTTATTAGCTTTCTTT.

Remarks on this clone: Sequence at one end of the junction differs from germline and may be a read error. The J gene is TRBJ1-1, the V gene TRBV27; 9 nucleotides match TRBD1. There are 12 residues in the CDR3. Germline CDR1 is MNHEY and CDR2 is SMNVEV (reference sequence). In DNA form, the CDR3 reads TGTGCCAGCAGGACAGGGGGAACTGAAGCTTTCTTC. It codes for CASRTGGTEAFF.

This chain links TRBV30 with TRBJ2-3; D is unclear. The germline V gene encodes CDR1 GTSNPN and CDR2 SVGIG (reference sequence). The CDR3 spans 12 residues. V lost 2 bases to trimming and J lost 2 bases, with 5 bases between them. CDR3 DNA sequence: TGTGCCTGGAGTTACACCACAGATACGCAGTATTTT. It yields the protein CAWSYTTDTQYF.

This clone showed up just once. V is TRBV12-3 or TRBV12-4 and J is TRBJ1-1, with a weak D call TRBD1 (5 bases). V was shortened by 5 bases and J by 7 bases, with 11 bases between the two germline ends. CDR3 length equals 12 residues. The DNA of the CDR3 is TGTGCCAGCAGTGTGGGGCTCCTTGAAGCTTTCTTT. This encodes CASSVGLLEAFF.

The chain links TRBV10-3 to TRBJ1-3, with no clear D. This CDR3 comprises 15 residues. Trimming pared 10 bases from V and 0 bases from J, leaving 16 bases between. Germline CDR1 reads ENHRY; CDR2 reads SYGVKD. The CDR3 DNA reads TGTGCCACCAGGCCGGCGGGAACCTCTGGAAACACCATATATTTT. The encoded protein is CATRPAGTSGNTIYF.

The rearrangement joins TRBV6-5 to TRBJ1-2; maybe TRBD1 (6 bases). With 4 bases removed from V and 2 bases from J, the gap between germline ends came to 14 bases. This CDR3 has 15 amino acids. Germline values: CDR1 MNHEY, CDR2 SVGAGI. CDR3 in amino acids: CASSSTTGRNYGYTF. In nucleotides, the CDR3 is TGTGCCAGCAGTTCGACGACAGGAAGAAACTATGGCTACACCTTC.